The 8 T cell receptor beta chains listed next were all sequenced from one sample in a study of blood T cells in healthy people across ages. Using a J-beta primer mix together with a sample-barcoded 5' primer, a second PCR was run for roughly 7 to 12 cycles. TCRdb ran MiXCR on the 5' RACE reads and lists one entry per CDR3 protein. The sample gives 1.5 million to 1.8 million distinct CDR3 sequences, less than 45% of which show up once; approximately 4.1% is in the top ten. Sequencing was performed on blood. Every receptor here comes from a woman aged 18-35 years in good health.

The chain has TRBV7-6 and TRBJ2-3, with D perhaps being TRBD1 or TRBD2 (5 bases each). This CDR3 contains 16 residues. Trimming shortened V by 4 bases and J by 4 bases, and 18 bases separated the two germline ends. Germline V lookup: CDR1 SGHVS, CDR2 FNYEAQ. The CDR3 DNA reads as TGTGCCAGCAGCTACCTGGGGGAAGCTCGGGCAGATACGCAGTATTTT. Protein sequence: CASSYLGEARADTQYF. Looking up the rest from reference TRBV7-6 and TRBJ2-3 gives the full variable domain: GAGVSQSPRYKVTKRGQDVALRCDPISGHVSLYWYRQALGQGPEFLTYFNYEAQQDKSGLPNDRFSAERPEGSISTLTIQRTEQRDSAMYRCASSYLGEARADTQYFGPGTRLTVL.

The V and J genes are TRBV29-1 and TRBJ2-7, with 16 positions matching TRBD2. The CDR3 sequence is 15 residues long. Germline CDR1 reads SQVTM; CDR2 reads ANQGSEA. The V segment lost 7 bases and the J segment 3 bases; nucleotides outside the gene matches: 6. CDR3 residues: CSGMGLAGGRYEQYF. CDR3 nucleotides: TGCAGCGGGATGGGACTAGCGGGAGGGCGCTACGAGCAGTACTTC.

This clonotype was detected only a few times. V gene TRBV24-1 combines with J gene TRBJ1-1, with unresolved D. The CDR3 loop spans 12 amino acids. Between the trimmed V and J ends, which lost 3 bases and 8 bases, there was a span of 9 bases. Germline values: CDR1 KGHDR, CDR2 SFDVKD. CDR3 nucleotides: TGTGCCACCAGTGATCCCTTCGGGGAAGCTTTCTTT. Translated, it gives CATSDPFGEAFF.

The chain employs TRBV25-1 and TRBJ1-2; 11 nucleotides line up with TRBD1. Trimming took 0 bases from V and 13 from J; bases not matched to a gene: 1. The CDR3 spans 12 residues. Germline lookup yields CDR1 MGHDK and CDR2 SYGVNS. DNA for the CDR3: TGTGCCAGCAGTGAATACGGACAGGGGGCCACCTTC. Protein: CASSEYGQGATF.

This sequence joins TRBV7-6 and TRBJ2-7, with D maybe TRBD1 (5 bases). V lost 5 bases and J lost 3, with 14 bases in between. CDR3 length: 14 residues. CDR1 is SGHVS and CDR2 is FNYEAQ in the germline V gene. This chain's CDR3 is CASSLHLQGYEQYF. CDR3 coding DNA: TGTGCCAGCAGCCTCCATCTCCAGGGCTACGAGCAGTACTTC.

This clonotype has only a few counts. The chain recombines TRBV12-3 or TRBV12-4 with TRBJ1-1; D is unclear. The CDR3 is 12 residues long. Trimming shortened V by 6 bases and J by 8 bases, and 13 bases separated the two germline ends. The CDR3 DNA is TGTGCCAGCAGAACGGGAACCTGGGAAGCTTTCTTT. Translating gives CASRTGTWEAFF.

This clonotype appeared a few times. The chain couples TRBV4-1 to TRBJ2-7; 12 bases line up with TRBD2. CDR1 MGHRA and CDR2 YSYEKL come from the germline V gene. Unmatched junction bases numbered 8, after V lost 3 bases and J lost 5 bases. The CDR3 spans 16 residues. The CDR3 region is CASSQASSGGAHEQYF. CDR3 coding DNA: TGCGCCAGCAGCCAGGCGTCTAGCGGGGGGGCCCACGAGCAGTACTTC.

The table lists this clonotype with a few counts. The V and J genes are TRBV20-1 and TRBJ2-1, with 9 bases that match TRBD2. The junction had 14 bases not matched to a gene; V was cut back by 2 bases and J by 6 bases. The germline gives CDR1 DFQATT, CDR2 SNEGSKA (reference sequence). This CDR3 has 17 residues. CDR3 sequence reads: CSARSTRASGNPNEQFF. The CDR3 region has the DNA TGCAGTGCTAGATCGACTCGGGCTAGCGGGAACCCCAATGAGCAGTTCTTC.